The rows below give T cell receptor beta chains drawn from one sample of a study of PD-1 blockade in classical Hodgkin lymphoma. The assay was immunoSEQ multiplex PCR, and TCRdb's table has in-frame clones only and misses some. The profile shows approximately 31,000 clones, about 80% of them singletons. The sample here was CD4+ T cells from blood, taken before the fourth cycle of nivolumab. All receptors derive from a human donor with classical Hodgkin lymphoma. Each CDR3 is given with its conserved first and last residue.

v_call cdr3_aa
TRBV19 CASGNWRGGMDTQYF
TRBV30 CAWSVLSGYYEQYF
TRBV19 CASSISGTNIYEQYF
TRBV28 CASGSGATYEQYF
TRBV18 CASSTGDRRSEGYTF
TRBV30 CAWSVLGEKLFF
TRBV10-1 CASTAVGLLSYEQYF
TRBV10-2 CASSKMAGTVSYEQYF
TRBV6-5 CASSYHTQGRRGGYTF
TRBV5-6 CASSLDPRDVWGYTF
TRBV19 CASIGDRVTEAFF
TRBV19 CASREDRGLTEAFF
TRBV6-5 CASSNSGDFGTEAFF
TRBV5-1 CASSLGGDRSGYTF
TRBV18 CASSPNSNYGYTF
TRBV30 CAWSVYDSLGGYTF
TRBV5-8 CASTSNRGAEAFF
TRBV4-1 CASSQETVDTIYF
TRBV5-1 CASSLVGETEAFF
TRBV6-5 CASSYSGGSGYTF
TRBV9 CASSVDGRAAEAFF
TRBV11-3 CASSSAGGYEQYF
TRBV7-2 CASSLMDGPYGYTF
TRBV15 CATSREDDGYTF
TRBV27 CASSFQDRGLFTGELFF
TRBV2 CASGPPRGVPYSNQPQHF
TRBV6-1 CASSELVPKRGYEQYF
TRBV11-2 CASSLGGGLSTDTQYF
TRBV20-1 CSAWWGYEQYF
TRBV28 CASSLAGAHTDTQYF
TRBV10-1 CASSQGDEQYF
TRBV7-9 CASSLEGGTEAFF
TRBV7-9 CASSSLADYGYTF
TRBV4-3 CASSLHRGHENTEAFF
TRBV11-2 CASSPHGVQETQYF
TRBV30 CAWSRGTPEAFF
TRBV28 CASSLSGYDEKLFF
TRBV11-2 CASSYSRQGAWGYTF
TRBV30 CACIFLTASSPLHF
TRBV7-2 CASSLKGQHYEQYF
TRBV2 CASSERTFTYEQYF
TRBV30 CAWSAESGQPQHF
TRBV9 CASSVRDSSNYGYTF
TRBV25-1 CASSGGMNTEAFF
TRBV5-5 CASSLEYGEPPSYEQYF
TRBV23-1 CASSQFHWGDQETYEQYF
TRBV7-2 CASSLAAVGETQYF